This T cell receptor beta chain is from a study of T cell responses to AZD1222 COVID-19 vaccine. The table came from immunoSEQ multiplex PCR; TCRdb's copy has only in-frame clones and leaves some out. The repertoire holds around 99,000 clones, with about 89% as singletons. General study findings and limits: A mostly white British donor set with more females was recruited, and clonal diversity was possibly underestimated.

About this clone: Antigen specificity is unknown.

The V end was cut by 4 bases, the J end by 4 bases, with 24 bases between. Per germline, CDR1 SGHKS and CDR2 YYEKEE (reference sequence). The CDR3 has 18 amino acids. J is TRBJ1-3 and V is TRBV5-5; a possible D gene is TRBD1 (5 bases). The sequences come from peripheral blood, collected 28 days after the second AZD1222 dose. The receptor comes from an adult who received the AZD1222 COVID-19 vaccine. The CDR3 DNA is TGTGCCAGCAGCCTCCAGGGACTCCCCCTCTTAAGAGGAAACACCATATATTTT. This sequence encodes CASSLQGLPLLRGNTIYF.